These 22 T cell receptor beta chains came from one sample sequenced in a study of CD8 T cells in ankylosing spondylitis. TCRdb used MiXCR to reprocess the 5' RACE reads, holding one entry per CDR3 protein. Of under 450,000 distinct CDR3 sequences in the sample, around 20% were seen once. Specimen: blood, either unsorted or a sorted T cell fraction (not recorded which). The receptors stem from a male donor with ankylosing spondylitis or in good health (not recorded which).

This clonotype occurred a few times. The chain uses TRBV7-9 and TRBJ2-6; the D gene is possibly TRBD1 (5 bases). Trimming shortened V by 6 bases and J by 0 bases, and 9 bases separated the two germline ends. Germline loops: CDR1 SEHNR, CDR2 FQNEAQ (reference sequence). This CDR3 has 15 residues. CDR3 protein: CASSRQSSGANVLTF. The CDR3 nucleotides read TGTGCCAGCAGTCGACAGAGCTCTGGGGCCAACGTCCTGACTTTC.

This clonotype has only a few counts. This chain joins TRBV2 and TRBJ2-7; D is possibly TRBD1 (7 bases). This CDR3 comprises 15 residues. V was cut by 2 bases and J by 11 bases, with 22 bases left in between. Germline loops: CDR1 SNHLY, CDR2 FYNNEI. In DNA form, the CDR3 reads TGTGCCAGCAGTGAAATGGCAGGGGGGAAGCCCTGGGAGTACTTC. Its translation is CASSEMAGGKPWEYF.

This clonotype was counted between two and nine times. J is TRBJ2-4 and V is TRBV4-1; the D is unclear. The CDR3 sequence is 15 residues long. Germline V gene data show CDR1 as MGHRA and CDR2 as YSYEKL. Trimming shortened V by 5 bases and J by 0 bases, and 11 bases separated the two germline ends. DNA for the CDR3: TGCGCCAGCAGCTACCTGGTCCTAGCCAAAAACATTCAGTACTTC. It translates to CASSYLVLAKNIQYF.

The rearrangement uses TRBV5-1 and TRBJ2-3; TRBD2 agrees at 13 bases. Unmatched junction bases numbered 5, after V lost 4 bases and J lost 0 bases. In germline, CDR1 is SGHRS, CDR2 YFSETQ. The CDR3 runs 17 residues. Here the CDR3 reads CASSQRTSGGSTDTQYF. In nucleotides, the CDR3 is TGCGCCAGCAGCCAGCGGACTAGCGGGGGAAGCACAGATACGCAGTATTTT.

The J gene is TRBJ2-3, the V gene TRBV12-3 or TRBV12-4; D not resolved. The CDR3 sequence is 15 residues long. V lost 3 bases, J lost 2 bases, and 12 bases lay in between. The DNA of the CDR3 is TGTGCCAGCAGTTTTCTTGAGGCGCTCACAGATACGCAGTATTTT. Translated, it gives CASSFLEALTDTQYF.

The sample holds a few counts of this clonotype. The chain employs TRBV3-1 and TRBJ2-7; 9 bases line up with TRBD2. Trimming at V came to 4 bases and at J to 1 base, leaving 5 bases not matched to a gene. The CDR3 is made up of 15 amino acids. CDR1 and CDR2 (germline): LGHDT, YNNKEL (reference sequence). The DNA for the CDR3 is TGTGCCAGCAGCCCGATCCTAGCGGGATCCTACGAGCAGTACTTC. This translates into CASSPILAGSYEQYF.

The chain recombines TRBV7-9 with TRBJ1-2; TRBD1 might be the D (5 bases). Per the germline V gene, CDR1 is SEHNR and CDR2 is FQNEAQ (reference sequence). Trimming left V 7 bases short and J 6 bases short, with 21 bases between. There are 15 residues in the CDR3. The DNA of the CDR3 is TGTGCCAGCACCCCCTTGGGACGGCCCATGGATGGCTACACCTTC. Amino acid sequence: CASTPLGRPMDGYTF.

In its sample, this clonotype was seen a few times. The chain has TRBV5-6 and TRBJ2-7; a possible D gene is TRBD1 (6 bases). The germline V and J ends were trimmed by 1 base and 4 bases, with 12 bases remaining between them. Looked up from germline, CDR1 is SGHDT and CDR2 is YYEEEE. The CDR3 is 14 amino acids. CDR3 in DNA: TGTGCCAGCAGCTTGCCGGACAGAGAGTACGAGCAGTACTTC. Translated, it gives CASSLPDREYEQYF.

This clonotype turned up a few times. The chain carries TRBV11-2 and TRBJ2-3; 9 bases match TRBD1. Germline V lookup: CDR1 SGHAT, CDR2 FQNNGV. V lost 6 bases to trimming and J lost 4 bases; unmatched junction nucleotides: 14. The CDR3 is made up of 17 amino acids. The CDR3 sequence is CASRQKPQQGAADTQYF. CDR3 bases: TGTGCCAGCAGACAGAAACCACAACAGGGGGCCGCAGATACGCAGTATTTT.

The rearrangement joins TRBV5-4 to TRBJ1-1; tentatively, D is TRBD1 (6 bases). Germline CDR1 SGHNT, CDR2 YYREEE (reference sequence). V shed 1 base and J shed 6 bases, with 13 bases lying between them. The CDR3 length is 14 residues. For the CDR3, the DNA is TGTGCCAGCAGCTTGTCGGGACAATTCCCTGAAGCTTTCTTT. It specifies CASSLSGQFPEAFF.

In this sample, this clonotype turned up a few times. A junction end diverges from the germline sequence, so it may reflect a read error. This chain uses TRBV7-7 with TRBJ2-3, with TRBD1 as a possible D gene (5 bases). The CDR3 has 14 amino acids. Per germline, CDR1 SSHAT and CDR2 FNYEAQ (reference sequence). CDR3 sequence (DNA): TGTGCTAGCAGACCGCAGGGAAGCACAGATACGCAGTATTTT. Translating gives CASRPQGSTDTQYF.

This clonotype appeared a single time. CDR3 region: CASSPLLAGASDTQYF. The CDR3 DNA is TGCGCCAGCAGCCCACTTCTAGCGGGGGCCTCAGATACGCAGTATTTT. The chain combines TRBV4-1 with TRBJ2-3, with 10 bases lining up with TRBD2. CDR3 size: 16 residues. V trimming: 4 bases; J trimming: 4 bases; junction bases outside the gene matches: 8. CDR1 and CDR2 from the germline V gene are MGHRA and YSYEKL.

The chain carries TRBV6-1 and TRBJ2-2; tentatively, D is TRBD1 (6 bases). Between the trimmed V and J ends, which lost 6 bases and 2 bases, there was a span of 19 bases. Germline CDR1 and CDR2: MNHNS and SASEGT. The CDR3 covers 17 residues. This CDR3 is CASSPNPGHLNTGELFF. The CDR3 DNA reads as TGTGCCAGCAGCCCGAACCCGGGACACCTCAACACCGGGGAGCTGTTTTTT.

J is TRBJ2-7 and V is TRBV2; D not certain. Germline values: CDR1 SNHLY, CDR2 FYNNEI. This CDR3 comprises 13 residues. Trimming pared 4 bases from V and 3 bases from J, leaving 10 bases between. The CDR3 reads CASSAYWGYEQYF. The CDR3 DNA is TGTGCCAGCAGTGCATACTGGGGCTACGAGCAGTACTTC.

This clonotype was counted a few times. The chain combines TRBV15 with TRBJ2-3; the D gene is possibly TRBD1 (6 bases). Germline V lookup: CDR1 LNHNV, CDR2 YYDKDF (reference sequence). The CDR3 is 12 residues long. Trimming pared 9 bases from V and 6 bases from J, leaving 13 bases between. CDR3 in DNA: TGTGCCACGCGCAACAGGGTCGATACGCAGTATTTT. Its translation: CATRNRVDTQYF.

The chain combines TRBV20-1 with TRBJ2-2; TRBD1 is a possible D gene (5 bases). The germline CDR1 and CDR2 sequences are DFQATT and SNEGSKA (reference sequence). The CDR3 sequence is 16 residues long. Trimming cost V 1 base and J 1 base, with 13 bases left between them. CDR3 nucleotide sequence: TGCAGTGCTAGAGGTGGTGACAGAATGAACACCGGGGAGCTGTTTTTT. Amino acid sequence: CSARGGDRMNTGELFF.

The CDR3: CASSEKRGGTDTQYF. The DNA for the CDR3 is TGTGCCAGCAGTGAAAAGAGAGGAGGAACAGATACGCAGTATTTT. The genes are TRBV6-4 and TRBJ2-3, with D possibly being TRBD2 (5 bases). Per germline, CDR1 MRHNA and CDR2 SNTAGT. CDR3 length equals 15 residues. With 3 bases removed from V and 3 bases from J, the gap between germline ends came to 13 bases.

In this sample, this clonotype turned up a few times. A read error may be the cause here, since a much bigger clone is one base away. The chain couples TRBV5-6 to TRBJ2-1, with a weak D call TRBD2 (7 bases). CDR1 is SGHDT, CDR2 YYEEEE, per germline. CDR3 length equals 16 residues. The DNA of the CDR3 is TGTGCCAGCACTACGCAGGAGGGGGGGCCTTACAGTGAGCAGTTCTTC. Translated: CASTTQEGGPYSEQFF. The full variable domain, rest sourced from reference TRBV5-6 and TRBJ2-1, is DAGVTQSPTHLIKTRGQQVTLRCSPKSGHDTVSWYQQALGQGPQFIFQYYEEEERQRGNFPDRFSGHQFPNYSSELNVNALLLGDSALYLCASTTQEGGPYSEQFFGPGTRLTVL.

The table lists this clonotype with a few counts. The V call is TRBV5-1, the J call TRBJ2-5; 8 bases match TRBD2. This CDR3 has 15 residues. With V trimmed by 2 bases and J by 5 bases, 8 bases remained unmatched. Germline V gene lookup returns CDR1 SGHRS and CDR2 YFSETQ. The CDR3 coding sequence is TGCGCCAGCAGCTTAACAGCGGGGGTTATGGAGACCCAGTACTTC. Translating gives CASSLTAGVMETQYF.

The V gene is TRBV7-9, the J gene TRBJ2-5, with a weak D call TRBD1 (6 bases). This CDR3 region has 16 residues. With 1 base removed from V and 0 bases from J, the gap between germline ends came to 12 bases. Germline CDR1 SEHNR, CDR2 FQNEAQ (reference sequence). The CDR3 protein is CASSLVGTSYQETQYF. The CDR3 DNA reads TGTGCCAGCAGCTTAGTGGGGACATCGTACCAAGAGACCCAGTACTTC.

The V call is TRBV29-1, the J call TRBJ1-5; 8 bases match TRBD1. The V gene's germline CDR1 is SQVTM and CDR2 ANQGSEA. The V and J ends lost 5 bases and 3 bases, in that order; junction bases with no gene match: 9. The CDR3 loop spans 15 amino acids. CDR3 sequence reads: CSVPCQGAFNQPQHF. CDR3 in DNA: TGCAGCGTTCCGTGCCAGGGGGCGTTCAATCAGCCCCAGCATTTT.

The V gene is TRBV7-9, the J gene TRBJ2-7; TRBD1 matches at 7 bases. Trimming took 8 bases from V and 4 from J; bases not matched to a gene: 8. Germline V gene sequence: CDR1 SEHNR, CDR2 FQNEAQ (reference sequence). The CDR3 has 13 amino acids. CDR3 sequence (DNA): TGTGCCAGCGGTACCGGGACAGCTTACGAGCAGTACTTC. It codes for CASGTGTAYEQYF.